This TCR beta chain was retrieved from a study of blood T cell repertoires in COVID-19. As for the study in general: Sites across the United States, Italy and Spain contributed samples from acute and convalescent COVID-19. T cells, B-cell-depleted T cells, or PBMCs provided the cDNA or gDNA that served as material.

Generated by immunoSEQ multiplex PCR, the TCRdb table keeps only in-frame clones and is missing some. The sample lists 130,000 to 150,000 clones, roughly 82% occurring once. CDR3 length equals 16 residues. Germline V CDR1 and CDR2: SGDLS, YYNGEE. The V segment lost 3 bases and the J segment 1 base; nucleotides outside the gene matches: 1. The origin of this receptor is a human donor in a cohort sampled during active COVID-19. The material sequenced was peripheral blood. This chain connects TRBV9 to TRBJ2-2, with TRBD2 matching over 12 bases. CDR3 amino acids: CASSATSGGNTGELFF. The CDR3 DNA follows: TGTGCCAGCAGCGCGACTAGCGGGGGGAACACCGGGGAGCTGTTTTTT.